This entry describes one T cell receptor (beta chain). The antigen this receptor binds is unknown. Base qualities are not provided; no much larger clone lies one nucleotide away. Systemically healthy Caucasian individuals from Russia, 35 to 40 in total and aged about 6 to 100 years, were included as donors. About 9.1 milliliters of peripheral blood were collected from each donor into EDTA-treated Vacutainer tubes. Ficoll-Paque density-gradient centrifugation was used to isolate PBMCs, with at least 6.5 million per sample. Trizol reagent was used to extract total RNA from PBMCs, with at least 6 micrograms per sample. Naive CD45RAhigh/CD27high T cell percentages were measured by flow cytometry on a PBMC aliquot from every donor. The germline V gene (reference sequence) sets CDR1 to SEHNR and CDR2 to FQNEAQ. From the cysteine up to the phenylalanine, the CDR3 has a length of 12 residues. Only the CDR3 DNA is retained, 36 bases long and in frame from the first base. A distance of 11 bases separates the germline ends of V and J, which lose 8 bases and 7 bases respectively.

The library was obtained by 5' RACE. This sample was sequenced with an Illumina HiSeq 2500. A second PCR of roughly 7 to 11 cycles was performed with a sample-barcoded 5' primer and a J-beta primer mix. Each TCR beta cDNA molecule received a unique molecular identifier from a template-switch 5' adaptor carrying 12 random nucleotides. Each sample yielded at least 2.5 million CDR3-containing paired-end reads. All of the RNA was converted into first-strand cDNA using the Mint cDNA synthesis kit, with a TRBC-specific oligonucleotide serving as the primer. After uracil-DNA glycosylase treatment, a first 18-cycle PCR used universal primers M1SS and BC2_uni_R on all cDNA. Per the authors' processing: For normalization, 1 million high-quality reads were randomly selected from each sample, with every read carrying a distinct molecular identifier. Reads with shared molecular identifiers were discarded instead of being binned into consensus sequences. MiTCR, with a Q25 quality threshold and the strictest error-elimination algorithm, was used for CDR3 identification, clonotype clustering and error correction. A nonparametric unseen species model using Euler transformation provided a lower-bound estimate of total TCR beta diversity. TCRdb reprocessing: public reads trimmed at Q25 with fastp, clones called with MiXCR, in-frame beta chains kept. When rows share a CDR3 protein, they turn into one entry using the most common DNA and genes. These V and J calls are TCRdb output, not the study's own analysis. This sample comprises 800,000 to 1,300,000 distinct CDR3 sequences, approximately 25% of them detected only once. The ten largest clones represent approximately 0.79% of the sample.

The data were taken from a study of blood T cells in healthy people across ages (dated by TCRdb to about 2015). Background for the entire study: Template switching captured roughly one uniquely barcoded TCR beta cDNA molecule per two T cells in model experiments. Age-related changes in TCR beta repertoire diversity were measured in the study by deep sequencing normalized with unique cDNA molecular identifiers. The donors were split into four age groups: young (average roughly 15 years), middle-aged (over 35), aged (over 55) and long-lived (roughly 77). For two donors (one aged 18 to 29 and one aged 80 or older), the study analyzed two additional independent replicas of 1 million unique cDNA reads from the same blood draw.

Study-wide conclusions, independent of this receptor: Observed TCR beta diversity per million T cells fell roughly linearly with age, and a significant reduction was already apparent by age around 39. Estimates of total diversity based on one million sequenced T cells were regarded as lower bounds and as underestimates. Because the CMV infection status of the donors was unknown, age-related changes in expanded clonotypes may potentially have been confounded. The long-lived group showed more naive CD4+ T cells, fewer expanded clones and increased TCR diversity than the aged group, suggesting age selection. Bulk unsorted PBMC profiling prevented conclusive comparison of naive and antigen-experienced compartments. A strong correlation was found between observed TCR beta diversity and the percentage of naive T cells measured by flow cytometry.

This sample also appeared in a second study, on T cells of mothers and their children. The second study reports: The donors were nine systemically healthy Caucasian individuals, made up of three mothers and their six children. cDNA synthesis consumed the entire amount of extracted RNA, loaded at about 1.5 ug RNA in each 15 ul reaction. In the second PCR, the M1S primer added sample barcodes and 2-4 random nucleotides. Over 8.5 million TCR beta CDR3 reads were obtained for each mother, and 2.7 million or so reads were obtained for each child. TCR recombination output is similarly shaped by thymic selection in related and unrelated pairs, with a minor effect exerted by inherited differences. Normalized repertoire overlap was always found to be slightly, but never significantly, higher in related mother-child pairs than in unrelated mother-child pairs. No persistent microchimeric T cell clones were detected, at a sensitivity of roughly 93 clones per million clonotypes. The study used deep NGS to compare TCR beta repertoires of mothers and children, seeking features distinguishing related mother-child pairs from unrelated individuals. Mothers averaged about 37 +/- 4 years of age and children averaged around 10 +/- 4 years. After adapter ligation with NEBNext reagents, the libraries were sequenced on Illumina HiSeq 2000 with 100+100 nt paired-end reads. To avoid cross-contamination, the mother libraries and the child libraries were prepared a month apart and sequenced in separate runs. For each donor, somewhere between roughly 450,000 and 2,000,000 distinct TCR beta clonotypes were identified. Naive TCR beta clonotypes were estimated from low-frequency clonotypes matched to each donor's FACS-determined naive share, without sorting.

The sequenced sample was blood. The V and J genes are TRBV7-9 and TRBJ2-2; the D gene identity is not certain. The receptor was derived from a girl aged 2 to 9 in good health. The nucleotide sequence reads TGTGCCAGCTTTTTGGGCGTCGGGGAGCTGTTTTTT. It specifies CASFLGVGELFF. The CDR3, completed at both ends by the reference TRBV7-9 and TRBJ2-2 genes, gives the full variable domain DTGVSQNPRHKITKRGQNVTFRCDPISEHNRLYWYRQTLGQGPEFLTYFQNEAQLEKSRLLSDRFSAERPKGSFSTLEIQRTEQGDSAMYLCASFLGVGELFFGEGSRLTVL.